The present T cell receptor beta chain was sequenced within a study of early T cells in non-severe SARS-CoV-2 infection. Study information: Whole-blood bulk RNA, unsorted, was sequenced, and chains were unpaired.

In this sample, this clonotype turned up many times. A single record per CDR3 protein comes from TCRdb applying MiXCR to the 5' RACE reads. Altogether 85,000 to 90,000 distinct CDR3 sequences are present, approximately 15% being singletons, with the ten largest covering about 6.7%. The specimen sequenced was whole blood. The sequence was obtained from an adult who was a healthcare worker with PCR-confirmed SARS-CoV-2 infection or an uninfected control (not recorded which).

CDR3 sequence reads: CSFRGQSNTGELFF. The CDR3 DNA is TGCAGCTTTAGGGGACAGAGTAACACCGGGGAGCTGTTTTTT. The chain recombines TRBV29-1 with TRBJ2-2; TRBD1 matches at 7 bases. V lost 8 bases to trimming and J lost 2 bases; unmatched junction nucleotides: 8. Germline CDR1 reads SQVTM; CDR2 reads ANQGSEA. CDR3 length equals 14 residues.